The clone carrying this T cell receptor beta chain was counted between two and nine times. TCRdb ran MiXCR on the RT-PCR reads and lists one entry per CDR3 protein. The sample comprises about 570,000 distinct CDR3 sequences, approximately 10% of which are singletons, and around 10% rests with the top ten. These data belong to a study of response to subunit inactivated influenza vaccine. The germline CDR1 and CDR2 sequences are SGHRS and YFSETQ. This CDR3 is 18 amino acids long. V lost 0 bases, J lost 4 bases, and 15 bases stayed unmatched. A further study also used this sample, focusing on T cells expressing NK-cell markers. As that study records: Researchers built TCR beta cDNA using 5'RACE template switching with UMIs. It was sorted CD3+CD56-NKG2C+, CD3+CD56+NKG2C- and CD3+CD56+NKG2C+ T cells that provided the TCR beta repertoires.

The receptor's source is a middle-aged man who received an inactivated influenza vaccine. J is TRBJ2-5 and V is TRBV5-1; TRBD1 aligns across 7 bases. The sample in question was PBMCs from blood, obtained on the day of vaccination. CDR3 protein: CASSLALETGIRRETQYF. In nucleotides, the CDR3 is TGCGCCAGCAGCTTGGCCTTGGAGACAGGGATCAGGAGAGAGACCCAGTACTTC.